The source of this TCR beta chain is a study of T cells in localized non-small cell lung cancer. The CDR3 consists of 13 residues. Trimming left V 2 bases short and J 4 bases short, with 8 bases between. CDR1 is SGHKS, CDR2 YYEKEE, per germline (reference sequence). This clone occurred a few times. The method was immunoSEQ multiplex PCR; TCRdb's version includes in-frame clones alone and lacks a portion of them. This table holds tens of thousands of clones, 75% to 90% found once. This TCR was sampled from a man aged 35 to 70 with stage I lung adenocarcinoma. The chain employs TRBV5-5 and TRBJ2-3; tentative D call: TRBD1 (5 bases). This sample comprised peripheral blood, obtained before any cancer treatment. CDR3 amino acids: CASSLGAPDTQYF. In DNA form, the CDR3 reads TGTGCCAGCAGCTTAGGGGCCCCAGATACGCAGTATTTT.